This T cell receptor (beta chain) appears in the sequencing data of a study of CXCR3-negative and CXCR3-positive naive CD8 T cells. About the research overall: Libraries each contributed about 1.5 +/- 0.3 million TRB reads, for roughly 140 million in total.

Naive CD8+ T cells had a CD45RO-CCR7+CD27+CD95- phenotype. In regard to this clonotype: What it binds is not known.

Notes on the study in general: Partly lower CXCR3 expression followed cryopreservation, and most assays relied on fresh PBMCs.

The study made its TRB cDNA libraries by 5' RACE, adding UMI labels. From its re-call of the 5' RACE reads, TCRdb lists each CDR3 protein once, without DNA. The table lists about 41,000 distinct CDR3 sequences. Germline loops: CDR1 SGDLS, CDR2 YYNGEE. This CDR3 comprises 15 residues. Sequenced: naive CXCR3- CD8+ T cells from blood. Subset indicated: CD45RO-CCR7+CD27+CD95- naive CD8+ T cells lacking CXCR3 (TNR3-). The TCR was taken from a human donor in good health. Some clones in this sample may be carry-over from other donors' samples. The rearrangement joins TRBV9 to TRBJ1-1. This CDR3 reads CASSVESIGGTEAFF.